These 2 T cell receptor beta chains were sequenced from one sample in a study of shared clonotypes between healthy human individuals (dated by TCRdb to 2018 to 2021). Library preparation used the immunoSEQ multiplex PCR assay. Held by TCRdb, this immuneACCESS table contains in-frame sequences only and omits some clones. Under half of the omission traces to an unresolved V gene where checked; the cause of the rest is unknown. This sample comprises roughly 500,000 clones, about 96% of them detected only once. The ten largest clonotypes hold 0.064% of the sample. Specimen: naive CD4+ T cells sorted from blood. Interpreted using the paper, the cell subset or site label stands for: CD45RA+ positively selected. The receptors were gathered from a woman aged 30 to 39 in good health.

The chain recombines TRBV27 with TRBJ2-7, with 10 bases aligning to TRBD1. CDR1 is MNHEY and CDR2 is SMNVEV in the germline V gene (reference sequence). V lost 4 bases and J lost 3; bases outside the gene matches: 0. The CDR3 spans 13 residues. DNA of the CDR3: TGTGCCAGCAGTTGGGACAGGGGCTACGAGCAGTACTTC. This codes for CASSWDRGYEQYF.

The chain has TRBV10-3 and TRBJ1-2; TRBD1 aligns across 7 bases. The length of the CDR3 is 14 residues. V was clipped by 6 bases and J by 6 bases; unmatched bases: 10. Germline V gene data show CDR1 as ENHRY and CDR2 as SYGVKD. Here the CDR3 reads CAIRGGQEDNGYTF. The CDR3, as DNA: TGTGCCATCAGAGGAGGACAGGAGGATAATGGCTACACCTTC.